This is a list of T cell receptor beta chains from one sample in a study of blood T cell repertoires in COVID-19. Measured with immunoSEQ multiplex PCR; TCRdb has only the in-frame clones, and not every one. The repertoire holds under 350,000 clones, about 86% seen once, with about 4.2% in the top ten. The sample comprised PBMCs or T cells enriched from blood (not recorded which). These receptors came from a middle-aged woman with acute COVID-19. Each CDR3 is given with its conserved first and last residue. D genes are given only for firm matches.

J: TRBJ1-4; D: TRBD1; V: TRBV19; CDR3: CASRTYQGTENEKLFF; DNA: TGTGCCAGTAGGACCTATCAAGGGACAGAAAATGAAAAACTGTTTTTT
J: TRBJ2-3; D: TRBD2; V: TRBV6-2/TRBV6-3; CDR3: CASSSWGTSGYTQYF; DNA: TGTGCCAGCAGTTCTTGGGGGACTAGCGGCTATACGCAGTATTTT
J: TRBJ1-3; D: TRBD1; V: TRBV5-1; CDR3: CASSSHRTGPGNTIYF; DNA: TGCGCCAGCAGCTCTCATCGGACAGGGCCTGGAAACACCATATATTTT
J: TRBJ2-3; D: .; V: TRBV28; CDR3: CASSFGRGSTDTQYF; DNA: TGTGCCAGCAGTTTCGGACGGGGGAGCACAGATACGCAGTATTTT
J: TRBJ2-3; D: TRBD2; V: TRBV7-3; CDR3: CASSTGGDYTDTQYF; DNA: TGTGCCAGCAGCACGGGAGGGGATTACACAGATACGCAGTATTTT
J: TRBJ2-7; D: .; V: TRBV21-1; CDR3: CASSRRLTYEQYF; DNA: TGTGCCAGCAGCAGGCGACTAACCTACGAGCAGTACTTC
J: TRBJ2-7; D: TRBD2; V: TRBV19; CDR3: CASSMREGDEQYF; DNA: TGTGCCAGTAGTATGCGGGAGGGAGACGAGCAGTACTTC
J: TRBJ1-1; D: .; V: TRBV2; CDR3: CASTGHDRVNTEAFF; DNA: TGTGCCAGCACTGGACATGACAGAGTGAACACTGAAGCTTTCTTT
J: TRBJ2-7; D: .; V: TRBV6-5; CDR3: CASSYSGTGISYEQYF; DNA: TGTGCCAGCAGTTATTCGGGAACAGGGATTTCCTACGAGCAGTACTTC
J: TRBJ2-5; D: TRBD2; V: TRBV7-9; CDR3: CASSRGLAGVETQYF; DNA: TGTGCCAGCAGCCGCGGACTAGCGGGAGTGGAGACCCAGTACTTC
J: TRBJ2-1; D: TRBD1; V: TRBV2; CDR3: CASSADRGTNEQFF; DNA: TGTGCCAGCAGTGCGGACAGGGGTACCAATGAGCAGTTCTTC